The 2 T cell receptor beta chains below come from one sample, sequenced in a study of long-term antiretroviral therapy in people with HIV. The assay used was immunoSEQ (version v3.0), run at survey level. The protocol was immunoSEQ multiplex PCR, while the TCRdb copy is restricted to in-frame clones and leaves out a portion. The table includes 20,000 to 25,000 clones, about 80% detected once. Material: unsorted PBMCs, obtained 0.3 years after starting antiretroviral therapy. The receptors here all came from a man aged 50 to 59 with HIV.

CDR3 amino acids: CASSLTGRHEQYF. DNA for the CDR3: TGTGCCAGCAGCCTGACAGGGAGGCACGAGCAGTACTTC. The J gene is TRBJ2-7, the V gene TRBV2, with TRBD1 as a possible D gene (7 bases). CDR1 is SNHLY and CDR2 is FYNNEI in the germline V gene. Trimming cost V 6 bases and J 5 bases, with 14 bases left between them. The CDR3 is made up of 13 amino acids. Drawing the rest from reference TRBV2 and TRBJ2-7, the complete variable domain is EPEVTQTPSHQVTQMGQEVILRCVPISNHLYFYWYRQILGQKVEFLVSFYNNEISEKSEIFDDQFSVERPDGSNFTLKIRSTKLEDSAMYFCASSLTGRHEQYFGPGTRLTVT.

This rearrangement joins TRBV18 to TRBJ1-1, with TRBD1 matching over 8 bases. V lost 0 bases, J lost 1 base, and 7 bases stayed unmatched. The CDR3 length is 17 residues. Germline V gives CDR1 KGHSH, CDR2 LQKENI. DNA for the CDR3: TGTGCCAGCTCACCACCGAGCGCGACAGGGGCGAACACTGAAGCTTTCTTT. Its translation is CASSPPSATGANTEAFF.